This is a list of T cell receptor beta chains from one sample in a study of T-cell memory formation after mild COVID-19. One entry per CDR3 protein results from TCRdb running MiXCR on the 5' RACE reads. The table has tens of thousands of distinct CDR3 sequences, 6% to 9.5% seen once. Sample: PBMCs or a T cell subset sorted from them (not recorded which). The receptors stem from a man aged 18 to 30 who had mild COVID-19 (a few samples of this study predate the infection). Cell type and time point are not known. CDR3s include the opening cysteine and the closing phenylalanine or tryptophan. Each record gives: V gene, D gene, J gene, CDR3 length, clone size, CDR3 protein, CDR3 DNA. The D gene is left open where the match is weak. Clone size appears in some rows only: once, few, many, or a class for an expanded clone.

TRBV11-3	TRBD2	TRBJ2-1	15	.	CASSSTPSGGDEQFF	TGTGCCAGCAGCTCCACCCCCAGCGGGGGGGATGAGCAGTTCTTC
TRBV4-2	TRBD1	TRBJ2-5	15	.	CASSPQTGGQETQYF	TGTGCCAGCAGCCCTCAGACAGGGGGGCAGGAGACCCAGTACTTC
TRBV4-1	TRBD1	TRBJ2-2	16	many	CASSRPGQGVSGELFF	TGCGCCAGCAGCCGACCGGGACAGGGGGTTTCAGGGGAGCTGTTTTTT
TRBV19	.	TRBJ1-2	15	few	CASSIDRATGNGYTF	TGTGCCAGTAGTATAGATCGGGCGACAGGAAATGGCTACACCTTC
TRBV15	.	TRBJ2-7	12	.	CATSRVPGEQYF	TGTGCCACCAGCAGAGTCCCGGGCGAGCAGTACTTC
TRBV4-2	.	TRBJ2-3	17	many	CASSARRDGYPTDTQYF	TGTGCCAGCAGCGCGAGAAGGGACGGATATCCCACAGATACGCAGTATTTT
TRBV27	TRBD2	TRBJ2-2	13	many	CASSLRGAGELFF	TGTGCCAGCAGTTTACGGGGGGCCGGGGAGCTGTTTTTT
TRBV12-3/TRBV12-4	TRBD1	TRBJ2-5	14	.	CASRKLTGSETQYF	TGTGCCAGCAGGAAACTGACAGGGTCAGAGACCCAGTACTTC
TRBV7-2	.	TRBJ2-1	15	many	CASSLDRGAYNEQFF	TGTGCCAGCAGCTTAGATAGGGGGGCCTACAATGAGCAGTTCTTC
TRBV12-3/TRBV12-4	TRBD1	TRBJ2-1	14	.	CASSPGGYLNEQFF	TGTGCCAGCAGCCCAGGGGGCTATCTTAATGAGCAGTTCTTC
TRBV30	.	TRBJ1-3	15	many	CAWSRGAISGNTIYF	TGTGCCTGGAGTAGGGGGGCCATCTCTGGAAACACCATATATTTT
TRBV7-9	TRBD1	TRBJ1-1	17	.	CASSFLPGTGAGGRAFF	TGTGCCAGCAGCTTTCTCCCCGGGACAGGGGCCGGAGGGAGAGCTTTCTTT
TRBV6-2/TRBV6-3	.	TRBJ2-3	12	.	CASALFTDTQYF	TGTGCCAGCGCCCTATTCACAGATACGCAGTATTTT
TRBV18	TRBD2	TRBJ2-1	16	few	CASSPLAGGNYNEQFF	TGTGCCAGCTCACCCTTAGCGGGGGGGAACTACAATGAGCAGTTCTTC